This is a list of T cell receptor beta chains from one sample in a study of cytomegalovirus exposure and HLA in healthy donors. Some clones are missing from TCRdb's copy, which holds only in-frame ones; the method was immunoSEQ multiplex PCR. The repertoire holds under 200,000 clones, with less than 90% as singletons. Sequencing was carried out using PBMCs. These receptors were taken from a woman under 30 in good health and CMV-seronegative. The CDR3 runs from the conserved cysteine through the conserved F or W. The order of the fields is V gene, J gene, clone size, D gene, CDR3 DNA, CDR3 protein. A D gene is named only where the DNA matches it firmly. Part of the rows lack a size; the others show once, few, many or a class for expanded clones.

V gene: TRBV19; J gene: TRBJ1-2; clone size: -; D gene: TRBD1; CDR3 DNA: TGTGCCAGTAGTGTGGGACAGATTTATGGCTACACCTTC; CDR3 protein: CASSVGQIYGYTF
V gene: TRBV19; J gene: TRBJ2-1; clone size: -; D gene: -; CDR3 DNA: TGTGCCAGTAAGGGGGAGTTCTTC; CDR3 protein: CASKGEFF
V gene: TRBV7-9; J gene: TRBJ2-7; clone size: -; D gene: TRBD1; CDR3 DNA: TGTGCTGGGACAGGGGATCCTTCCTACGAGCAGTACTTC; CDR3 protein: CAGTGDPSYEQYF
V gene: TRBV6-6; J gene: TRBJ2-1; clone size: -; D gene: TRBD1; CDR3 DNA: TGTGCCAGCAGTTATGGGACAGTCTACAATGAGCAGTTCTTC; CDR3 protein: CASSYGTVYNEQFF
V gene: TRBV5-6; J gene: TRBJ2-2; clone size: -; D gene: -; CDR3 DNA: TGTGCCAGCAGCTTAGAAGGTCCCCGGGGCGGGGAGCTGTTTTTT; CDR3 protein: CASSLEGPRGGELFF
V gene: TRBV7-9; J gene: TRBJ2-1; clone size: once; D gene: TRBD2; CDR3 DNA: TGTGCCAGCAGCCGCCGGGGACTAACTTACAATGAGCAGTTCTTC; CDR3 protein: CASSRRGLTYNEQFF
V gene: TRBV9; J gene: TRBJ1-2; clone size: -; D gene: -; CDR3 DNA: TGTGCCAGCAGCTCTCCGGGGGGGACACACTATGGCTACACCTTC; CDR3 protein: CASSSPGGTHYGYTF
V gene: TRBV7-9; J gene: TRBJ2-3; clone size: -; D gene: -; CDR3 DNA: TGTGCCAGCAGCTTAGCGCTAACAGATACGCAGTATTTT; CDR3 protein: CASSLALTDTQYF
V gene: TRBV4-3; J gene: TRBJ2-7; clone size: -; D gene: TRBD1; CDR3 DNA: TGCGCCAGCAGCCAAGTGAGGGGGCTTACTTACGAGCAGTACTTC; CDR3 protein: CASSQVRGLTYEQYF
V gene: TRBV6-1; J gene: TRBJ2-7; clone size: -; D gene: TRBD2; CDR3 DNA: TGTGCCAGCAGTGTATCTTTAGGACTAGATGGCGAGCAGTACTTC; CDR3 protein: CASSVSLGLDGEQYF
V gene: TRBV4-3; J gene: TRBJ2-1; clone size: -; D gene: TRBD2; CDR3 DNA: TGCGCCAGCAGCCTTAGCGCTAGCGGGCCCTACAATGAGCAGTTCTTC; CDR3 protein: CASSLSASGPYNEQFF
V gene: TRBV9; J gene: TRBJ1-3; clone size: -; D gene: TRBD1; CDR3 DNA: TGTGCCAGCAGCGTCCGGGACAGGGGGCGCGCTGGAAACACCATATATTTT; CDR3 protein: CASSVRDRGRAGNTIYF
V gene: TRBV4-2; J gene: TRBJ2-2; clone size: -; D gene: TRBD2; CDR3 DNA: TGTGCCAGCAGCCAAGTCACTAGCGGGGCCCTCGGGAACACCGGGGAGCTGTTTTTT; CDR3 protein: CASSQVTSGALGNTGELFF
V gene: TRBV11-2; J gene: TRBJ1-2; clone size: -; D gene: -; CDR3 DNA: TGTGCCAGCAGCTTATTGGCAGGGGAATTCTATGGCTACACCTTC; CDR3 protein: CASSLLAGEFYGYTF
V gene: TRBV4-3; J gene: TRBJ2-7; clone size: once; D gene: -; CDR3 DNA: TGCGCCAGCAGCCAAGATTTACCCAATATGCAACCCAGGATTACCTACGAGCAGTACTTC; CDR3 protein: CASSQDLPNMQPRITYEQYF
V gene: TRBV10-3; J gene: TRBJ2-7; clone size: -; D gene: TRBD1; CDR3 DNA: TGTGCCATCAGGGCGACCCCGGGACAGGGGCAGGACGAGCAGTACTTC; CDR3 protein: CAIRATPGQGQDEQYF
V gene: TRBV27; J gene: TRBJ1-2; clone size: -; D gene: -; CDR3 DNA: TGTGCCAGCAGCCCCTTTAGAACGGTAGCTAACTATGGCTACACCTTC; CDR3 protein: CASSPFRTVANYGYTF
V gene: TRBV27; J gene: TRBJ2-1; clone size: -; D gene: TRBD1; CDR3 DNA: TGTGCCAGCAGTTTCCTGGACAGGTACAATGAGCAGTTCTTC; CDR3 protein: CASSFLDRYNEQFF
V gene: TRBV7-2; J gene: TRBJ1-2; clone size: once; D gene: -; CDR3 DNA: TGTGCCAGCAGCCCCCGGACAGCTAACTATGGCTACACCTTC; CDR3 protein: CASSPRTANYGYTF
V gene: TRBV7-8; J gene: TRBJ2-2; clone size: -; D gene: TRBD1; CDR3 DNA: TGTGCCAGCAGCTTTCCCGACAGGGGATTGTCCGGGGAGCTGTTTTTT; CDR3 protein: CASSFPDRGLSGELFF
V gene: TRBV18; J gene: TRBJ2-7; clone size: -; D gene: -; CDR3 DNA: TGTGCCAGCTCACCACCCGGAGACTACGAGCAGTACTTC; CDR3 protein: CASSPPGDYEQYF